This paragraph reports one T cell receptor (beta chain). Its cognate antigen is unknown. This sample stems from a study of T cell responses to AZD1222 COVID-19 vaccine. Study-wide results and limits: Spike-specific TCR breadth and depth both grew after two AZD1222 doses. Close to half of all spike-specific TCRs reportedly target regions of the variants that are unmutated. A mostly white British donor set with more females was recruited, and clonal diversity was possibly underestimated.

The protocol was immunoSEQ multiplex PCR, while the TCRdb copy is restricted to in-frame clones and leaves out a portion. Here the sample spans about 150,000 clones, about nine tenths being singletons. The material was peripheral blood, obtained after recovery from COVID-19. This TCR derives from an adult who had recovered from COVID-19.

This CDR3 is CASGGGPSNQPQHF. In DNA form, the CDR3 reads TGTGCCAGCGGGGGGGGACCGTCTAATCAGCCCCAGCATTTT. This sequence joins TRBV28 and TRBJ1-5; a possible D gene is TRBD1 (5 bases). V was shortened by 8 bases and J by 4 bases, with 15 bases between the two germline ends. The CDR3 runs to 14 residues. CDR1 is MDHEN and CDR2 is SYDVKM in the germline V gene.